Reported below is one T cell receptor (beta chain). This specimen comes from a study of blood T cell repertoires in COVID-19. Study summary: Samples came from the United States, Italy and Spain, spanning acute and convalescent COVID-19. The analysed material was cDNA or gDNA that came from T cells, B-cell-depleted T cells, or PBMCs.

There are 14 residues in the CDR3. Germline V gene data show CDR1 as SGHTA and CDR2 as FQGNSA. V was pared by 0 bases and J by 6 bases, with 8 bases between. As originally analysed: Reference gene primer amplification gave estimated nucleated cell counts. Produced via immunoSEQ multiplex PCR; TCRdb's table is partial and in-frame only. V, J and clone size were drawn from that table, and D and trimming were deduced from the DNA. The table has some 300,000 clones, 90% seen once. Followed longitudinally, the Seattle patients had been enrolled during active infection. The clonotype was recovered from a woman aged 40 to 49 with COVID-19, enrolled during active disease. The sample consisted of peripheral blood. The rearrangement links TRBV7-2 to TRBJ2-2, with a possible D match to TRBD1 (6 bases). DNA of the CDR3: TGTGCCAGCAGCTTAGCTGGGGGCCCCGGGGAGCTGTTTTTT. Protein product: CASSLAGGPGELFF.